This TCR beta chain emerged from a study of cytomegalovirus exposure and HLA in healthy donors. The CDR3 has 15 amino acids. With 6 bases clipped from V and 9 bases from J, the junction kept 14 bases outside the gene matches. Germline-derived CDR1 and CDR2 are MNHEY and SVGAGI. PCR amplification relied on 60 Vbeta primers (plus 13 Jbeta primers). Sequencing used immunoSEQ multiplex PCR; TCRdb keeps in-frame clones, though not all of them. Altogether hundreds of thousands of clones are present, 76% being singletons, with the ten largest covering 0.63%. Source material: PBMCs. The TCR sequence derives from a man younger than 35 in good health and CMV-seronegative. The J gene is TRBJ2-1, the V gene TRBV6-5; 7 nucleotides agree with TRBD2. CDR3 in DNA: TGTGCCAGCAGGCTACTCGGCGGGAGCGAGGGTGAGCAGTTCTTC. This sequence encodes CASRLLGGSEGEQFF.